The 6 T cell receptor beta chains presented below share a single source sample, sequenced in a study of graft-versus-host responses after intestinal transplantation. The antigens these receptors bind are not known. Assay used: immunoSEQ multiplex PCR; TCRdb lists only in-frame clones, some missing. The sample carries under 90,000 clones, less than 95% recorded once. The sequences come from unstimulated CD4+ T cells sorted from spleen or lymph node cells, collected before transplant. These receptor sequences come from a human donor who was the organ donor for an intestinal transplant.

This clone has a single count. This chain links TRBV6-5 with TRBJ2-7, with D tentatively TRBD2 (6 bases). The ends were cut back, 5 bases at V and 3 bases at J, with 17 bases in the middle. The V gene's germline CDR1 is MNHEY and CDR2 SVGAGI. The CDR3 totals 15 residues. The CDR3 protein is CASSGKVRGDYEQYF. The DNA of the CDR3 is TGTGCCAGCAGTGGCAAGGTGCGGGGAGACTACGAGCAGTACTTC.

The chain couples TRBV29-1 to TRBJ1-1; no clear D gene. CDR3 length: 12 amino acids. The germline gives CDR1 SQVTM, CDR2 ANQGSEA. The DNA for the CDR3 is TGCAGTTTCGAGGGCCATTTCACTGAAGCTTTCTTT. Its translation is CSFEGHFTEAFF.

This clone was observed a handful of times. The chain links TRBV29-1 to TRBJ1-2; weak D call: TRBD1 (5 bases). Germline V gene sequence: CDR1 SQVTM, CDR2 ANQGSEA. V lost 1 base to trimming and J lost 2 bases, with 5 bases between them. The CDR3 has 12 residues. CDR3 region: CSVEAGNYGYTF. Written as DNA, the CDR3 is TGCAGCGTTGAAGCAGGGAACTATGGCTACACCTTC.

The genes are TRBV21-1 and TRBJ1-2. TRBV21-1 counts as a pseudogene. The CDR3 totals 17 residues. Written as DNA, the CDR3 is TGTGCCAGCAGCAGTTCGGCGGGACCTCGTTCACTCTATGGCTACACCTTC. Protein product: CASSSSAGPRSLYGYTF.

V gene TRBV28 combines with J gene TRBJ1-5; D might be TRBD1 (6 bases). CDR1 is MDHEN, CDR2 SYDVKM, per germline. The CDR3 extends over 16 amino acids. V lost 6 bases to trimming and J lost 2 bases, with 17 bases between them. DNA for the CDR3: TGTGCCAGCAGCCTTTCAAGGGGGTCCGGCAATCAGCCCCAGCATTTT. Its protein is CASSLSRGSGNQPQHF.

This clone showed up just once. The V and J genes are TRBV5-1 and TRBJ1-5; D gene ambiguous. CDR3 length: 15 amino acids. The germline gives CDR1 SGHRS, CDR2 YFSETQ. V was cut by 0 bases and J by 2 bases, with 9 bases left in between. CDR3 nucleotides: TGCGCCAGCAGCTTGGCGTCCGGGGGCAATCAGCCCCAGCATTTT. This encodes CASSLASGGNQPQHF.